This TCR beta chain was sequenced for a study of OX40 agonist ivuxolimab in advanced cancers. The CDR3 length is 15 residues. V was pared by 9 bases and J by 3 bases, with 15 bases between. Germline CDR1 is PRHDT and CDR2 is FYEKMQ (reference sequence). TCRdb keeps only in-frame clones here, not all; method: immunoSEQ multiplex PCR. The sample lists roughly 23,000 clones, about 83% seen once, with around 38% in the top ten. This sequence was found in an adult with an advanced solid tumor such as melanoma, head and neck, liver or kidney cancer. The chain joins TRBV13 to TRBJ1-6; no clear D gene. Sequenced here: CD4+ or CD8+ T cells sorted from blood, sampled in a trial of the OX40 agonist ivuxolimab. CDR3 in DNA: TGTGCCAGTCGAGAGCTCGCGGACTATAATTCACCCCTCCACTTT. It encodes CASRELADYNSPLHF.